This T cell receptor beta chain was profiled in a study of Ad26.COV2.S vaccination and SARS-CoV-2 variants. The overall study: COV1001, an Ad26.COV2.S trial, supplied this vaccine-arm donor. Into the muscle, Ad26.COV2.S was dosed once or twice, 56 days apart.

The study's findings and limits: The study found higher spike-specific TCR breadth in vaccine than placebo recipients.

The CDR3 sequence is 18 residues long. Germline V gene sequence: CDR1 MGHRA, CDR2 YSYEKL. The junction had 13 bases not matched to a gene; V was cut back by 3 bases and J by 6 bases. The sample's treatment: some 19 received Ad26.COV2.S at low or high dose, single or two shots; about 5 received placebo; per-sample allocation not given. The investigators took samples on day 63 after the first vaccine or placebo injection. Libraries were prepared by immunoSEQ multiplex PCR; TCRdb keeps only in-frame clonotypes and omits some of them. The sample contains some 390,000 clones, approximately 91% of which appear only once. Of note for this clone: What it binds is unknown.

The source was peripheral blood, collected in a trial of Ad26.COV2.S vaccine versus placebo. The TCR sequence derives from a person between 18 and 59 years old who received the Ad26.COV2.S COVID-19 vaccine or a placebo. The chain carries TRBV4-1 and TRBJ1-6; TRBD1 agrees at 8 bases. The CDR3 reads CASSHLPRTGLTNSPLHF. The CDR3 DNA reads TGCGCCAGCAGCCATCTCCCCCGGACAGGGCTTACTAATTCACCCCTCCACTTT.